This T cell receptor (beta chain) stems from a study of blood T cell repertoires in COVID-19. Study overall: The United States, Italy and Spain supplied acute and convalescent COVID-19 samples. PBMCs, B-cell-depleted T cells, or T cells were the source of the cDNA or gDNA that made up the material.

Source study methods: Scientists estimated how many nucleated cells there were by amplifying reference gene primers. TCRdb keeps only in-frame clones here, not all; method: immunoSEQ multiplex PCR. D and trimming were read from the DNA, whereas the V and J calls and clone size are those reported in that table. The table has more than 75,000 clones, roughly 80% seen once. V lost 0 bases and J 0 bases, leaving 9 bases between the germline ends. Germline CDR1 reads SGDLS; CDR2 reads YYNGEE. The CDR3 spans 15 residues. This receptor was taken from a human donor in a cohort sampled during active COVID-19. The sample was peripheral blood. This sequence joins TRBV9 and TRBJ1-1; the D gene is possibly TRBD1 (5 bases). The CDR3 here is CASSVAPRVNTEAFF. The CDR3 DNA is TGTGCCAGCAGCGTAGCCCCCAGGGTGAACACTGAAGCTTTCTTT.